A single sample gave rise to the 19 T cell receptor beta chains below, sequenced in a study of lymphopenia after photon versus proton radiotherapy. Libraries were prepared by immunoSEQ multiplex PCR; TCRdb keeps only in-frame clonotypes and omits some of them. This table has about 22,000 clones, 80% to 95% appearing once. Material: peripheral blood, obtained from a patient treated with proton-based radiotherapy. These receptors all stem from an older woman with pancreatic cancer. Some clones in this sample may be carry-over from other donors' samples.

V gene TRBV10-3 combines with J gene TRBJ1-1, with TRBD1 identical over 8 bases. The trim removed 4 bases at V and 6 bases at J, leaving 7 bases unmatched. The CDR3 loop spans 14 amino acids. CDR1 ENHRY and CDR2 SYGVKD come from the germline V gene. The CDR3 protein is CAISGTGRNAEAFF. The CDR3 region has the DNA TGTGCCATCAGTGGGACAGGGAGGAATGCTGAAGCTTTCTTT.

This chain connects TRBV19 to TRBJ2-1; D not certain. Germline V CDR1 and CDR2: LNHDA, SQIVND (reference sequence). This CDR3 region has 15 residues. V was shortened by 5 bases and J by 4 bases, with 15 bases between the two germline ends. CDR3 coding DNA: TGTGCCAGTAGTTACTCGGACGGATTTTACAATGAGCAGTTCTTC. Its translation: CASSYSDGFYNEQFF. Drawing the rest from reference TRBV19 and TRBJ2-1, the complete variable domain is DGGITQSPKYLFRKEGQNVTLSCEQNLNHDAMYWYRQDPGQGLRLIYYSQIVNDFQKGDIAEGYSVSREKKESFPLTVTSAQKNPTAFYLCASSYSDGFYNEQFFGPGTRLTVL.

The chain is built from TRBV28 and TRBJ2-1, with 8 nucleotides matching TRBD2. The CDR3 runs to 15 residues. V shed 4 bases, J shed 1 base, and the junction held 3 bases outside the gene matches. Germline V gene data show CDR1 as MDHEN and CDR2 as SYDVKM. The chain's CDR3 is CASSSSGPSYNEQFF. The CDR3 DNA follows: TGTGCCAGCAGTTCTAGCGGGCCGTCCTACAATGAGCAGTTCTTC.

V and J are TRBV19 and TRBJ2-7; TRBD1 might be the D (5 bases). The CDR3 loop spans 14 amino acids. Germline V gene sequence: CDR1 LNHDA, CDR2 SQIVND (reference sequence). V dropped 7 bases and J dropped 2 bases, with 15 bases sitting between them. CDR3 nucleotides: TGTGCCAGTAAGCCCGACAGAGCAACCTACGAGCAGTACTTC. It yields the protein CASKPDRATYEQYF.

The chain joins TRBV30 to TRBJ2-7; D is undetermined. From germline, CDR1 is GTSNPN and CDR2 SVGIG (reference sequence). Trimming took 5 bases from V and 3 from J, leaving 8 bases between them. CDR3 size: 11 residues. The CDR3 sequence: CAWDRSYEQYF. The CDR3, as DNA: TGTGCCTGGGACCGAAGCTACGAGCAGTACTTC.

The genes are TRBV29-1 and TRBJ1-4; TRBD1 agrees at 7 bases. Losses at the gene ends were 7 bases for V and 5 bases for J; bases not matched to a gene: 10. The CDR3 loop spans 14 amino acids. Germline values: CDR1 SQVTM, CDR2 ANQGSEA. CDR3 DNA: TGCAGCGGGAAATACGGGACAGCGAATGAAAAACTGTTTTTT. Translation: CSGKYGTANEKLFF. Together with reference TRBV29-1 and TRBJ1-4, the CDR3 gives the full variable domain: SAVISQKPSRDICQRGTSLTIQCQVDSQVTMMFWYRQQPGQSLTLIATANQGSEATYESGFVIDKFPISRPNLTFSTLTVSNMSPEDSSIYLCSGKYGTANEKLFFGSGTQLSVL.

This chain joins TRBV5-1 and TRBJ1-2; D is possibly TRBD1 (5 bases). The CDR3 totals 14 residues. The germline V and J ends were trimmed by 2 bases and 5 bases, with 13 bases remaining between them. Germline values: CDR1 SGHRS, CDR2 YFSETQ. CDR3 sequence: CASSFEAGTYGYTF. In nucleotides, the CDR3 is TGCGCCAGCAGCTTTGAGGCGGGGACTTATGGCTACACCTTC.

This chain joins TRBV6-6 and TRBJ2-7; 9 bases are shared with TRBD1. The CDR3 extends over 15 amino acids. V lost 4 bases, J lost 4 bases, and 8 bases stayed unmatched. CDR1 MNHNY and CDR2 SVGAGI come from the germline V gene (reference sequence). The CDR3: CASSSTLTGGYEQYF. The CDR3 nucleotides are TGTGCCAGCAGTTCCACCCTGACAGGGGGGTACGAGCAGTACTTC.

The V call is TRBV28, the J call TRBJ1-5; 7 bases agree with TRBD1. Germline V gene lookup returns CDR1 MDHEN and CDR2 SYDVKM. The CDR3 spans 16 residues. V trimming: 6 bases; J trimming: 5 bases; junction bases outside the gene matches: 13. The CDR3 DNA is TGTGCCAGCAGGTTACTGTCTGGGACAGCATATCAGCCCCAGCATTTT. As protein: CASRLLSGTAYQPQHF.

The rearrangement uses TRBV28 and TRBJ1-3, with a possible D match to TRBD1 (5 bases). From germline, CDR1 is MDHEN and CDR2 SYDVKM. The germline V and J ends were trimmed by 4 bases and 4 bases, with 11 bases remaining between them. The CDR3 runs 14 residues. CDR3 amino acids: CASSSGGLGNTIYF. In DNA form, the CDR3 reads TGTGCCAGCAGTTCCGGGGGTTTAGGAAACACCATATATTTT.

The rearrangement links TRBV29-1 to TRBJ2-1; no clear D. Trimming took off 3 bases at V and 10 bases at J, with 13 bases between the two ends. CDR1 and CDR2 from the germline V gene are SQVTM and ANQGSEA. The CDR3 has 12 amino acids. CDR3 loop: CSVDVSANEQFF. CDR3 in DNA: TGCAGCGTTGACGTGTCGGCAAACGAGCAGTTCTTC.

In DNA form, the CDR3 reads TGTGCCAGCAGCTTACACCCGAGGGGTCAGCGGGACAATGAGCAGTTCTTC. It encodes CASSLHPRGQRDNEQFF. The gene calls are TRBV7-9 and TRBJ2-1; D may be TRBD2 (6 bases). The CDR3 spans 17 residues. CDR1 is SEHNR and CDR2 is FQNEAQ in the germline V gene (reference sequence). Trimming shortened V by 2 bases and J by 5 bases, and 19 bases separated the two germline ends.

This rearrangement joins TRBV5-4 to TRBJ1-2; no firm D call. Trimming stripped 7 bases from V and 4 bases from J, with 20 bases between. CDR1 is SGHNT and CDR2 is YYREEE in the germline V gene (reference sequence). This CDR3 region has 15 residues. CDR3 protein: CASLWIVPGTYGYTF. As DNA, the CDR3 is TGTGCCAGCCTTTGGATCGTACCAGGAACCTATGGCTACACCTTC.

The V gene is TRBV7-2, the J gene TRBJ2-6; 7 bases match TRBD1. The germline V gene encodes CDR1 SGHTA and CDR2 FQGNSA. Germline trimming cut 5 bases from V and 1 base from J; bases unmatched to any gene: 5. CDR3 size: 16 residues. This chain's CDR3 is CASSPWTGSGANVLTF. DNA for the CDR3: TGTGCCAGCAGCCCCTGGACAGGTTCTGGGGCCAACGTCCTGACTTTC.

In its sample, this clone was seen once. The chain combines TRBV6-1 with TRBJ1-1; TRBD1 is a possible D gene (5 bases). Germline V gene data show CDR1 as MNHNS and CDR2 as SASEGT. The CDR3 covers 14 residues. V lost 6 bases and J 0 bases, leaving 11 bases between the germline ends. CDR3 protein: CASRRGPMNTEAFF. The DNA for the CDR3 is TGTGCCAGCAGGAGGGGACCCATGAACACTGAAGCTTTCTTT.

The chain carries TRBV4-2 and TRBJ1-2; D unclear. CDR3 length: 16 amino acids. Trimming took 0 bases from V and 0 from J, leaving 11 bases between them. CDR1 and CDR2 from the germline V gene are LGHNA and YNFKEQ. This CDR3 reads CASSQEEGTANYGYTF. CDR3 nucleotides: TGTGCCAGCAGCCAAGAAGAGGGCACAGCTAACTATGGCTACACCTTC.

The chain is built from TRBV28 and TRBJ2-7; TRBD2 matches at 7 bases. The V segment lost 1 base and the J segment 2 bases; nucleotides outside the gene matches: 2. The CDR3 runs 14 residues. The germline CDR1 and CDR2 sequences are MDHEN and SYDVKM. This CDR3 is CASSLSGRAYEQYF. The CDR3 DNA reads TGTGCCAGCAGTTTATCGGGGAGGGCCTACGAGCAGTACTTC.

This sequence joins TRBV18 and TRBJ2-2; D gene uncertain. The CDR3 is 14 amino acids. CDR1 and CDR2 (germline): KGHSH, LQKENI. Trimming removed 3 bases from V and 1 base from J, with 6 bases in between. In DNA, the CDR3 is TGTGCCAGCTCACCGGACGTGAACACCGGGGAGCTGTTTTTT. Translation: CASSPDVNTGELFF.

The chain recombines TRBV11-2 with TRBJ2-1; TRBD1 might be the D (6 bases). The CDR3 contains 14 residues. Trimming stripped 0 bases from V and 9 bases from J, with 12 bases between. The V gene's germline CDR1 is SGHAT and CDR2 FQNNGV. The CDR3 bases are TGTGCCAGCAGCTTAGATTATCAGGGGCGTGAGCAGTTCTTC. Translating gives CASSLDYQGREQFF.